This T cell receptor beta chain was sequenced in a study of blood T cells in healthy people across ages (dated by TCRdb to between 2014 and 2017). With respect to the entire study: Template switching captured roughly one uniquely barcoded TCR beta cDNA molecule per two T cells in model experiments. Age-related changes in TCR beta repertoire diversity were measured in the study by deep sequencing normalized with unique cDNA molecular identifiers. The donors were divided into four age groups: young (average roughly 15 years), middle-aged (about 39), aged (around 59) and long-lived (more than 75). To avoid experimental bias, donors of different ages were randomly spread across the sequencing lanes. For two donors (one aged 18 to 29 and one aged 80 or older), the study analyzed two additional independent replicas of 1 million unique cDNA reads from the same blood draw.

Reading the germline V gene (reference sequence) gives CDR1 DFQATT and CDR2 SNEGSKA. V trim: 5 bases; J trim: 11 bases; unmatched bases: 13. The CDR3 starts with the cysteine, ends with the phenylalanine, and has 13 residues. Only the CDR3 DNA is retained, 39 bases long and in frame from the first base. Donors were a few dozen systemically healthy Caucasian individuals from Russia aged roughly 6 to 95 years. Each donor gave 9 to 10 milliliters of peripheral blood, collected into EDTA-treated Vacutainer tubes. Ficoll-Paque density-gradient centrifugation was used to isolate PBMCs, with at least 7 million per sample. Trizol reagent was used to extract total RNA from the PBMCs, yielding at least 5.5 micrograms per sample. For every donor, an aliquot of PBMCs went through flow cytometry to measure the percentages of naive CD45RAhigh/CD27high T cells. The research as a whole found: Because donor CMV infection status was unknown, age-related changes in expanded clonotypes were potentially confounded. As age increased, observed TCR beta diversity per million T cells dropped in a roughly linear way, and a significant reduction was already evident by age around 41. Total diversity estimates from one million sequenced T cells were considered lower bounds and underestimates. Bulk unsorted PBMC profiling prevented conclusive comparison of naive and antigen-experienced compartments. A strong correlation was found between observed TCR beta diversity and the percentage of naive T cells measured by flow cytometry. Compared with the aged group, the long-lived group had more naive CD4+ T cells, fewer expanded clones and increased TCR diversity, a pattern suggesting age selection.

The table lists this clonotype with many counts. Its antigen is unknown. Just one base apart from a much larger clone, this may be a read error. Libraries were constructed by 5' RACE. The instrument was an Illumina HiSeq 2500. A second roughly 6 to 11 cycle PCR used a sample-barcoded 5' primer and a J-beta primer mix. A template-switch 5' adaptor carrying 12 random nucleotides introduced a unique molecular identifier onto each TCR beta cDNA molecule. At least 2.5 million CDR3-containing paired-end reads were obtained from each sample. The Mint cDNA synthesis kit, primed by a TRBC-specific oligonucleotide, was used to synthesize first-strand cDNA from all RNA. Following uracil-DNA glycosylase treatment, all cDNA underwent a first 18-cycle PCR with the universal primers M1SS and BC2_uni_R. The authors' pipeline ran thus. For normalization, 1 million high-quality reads were randomly selected from each sample, with every read carrying a distinct molecular identifier. Reads sharing molecular identifiers were discarded rather than binned into consensus sequences. MiTCR, run with a Q25 quality threshold and the strictest error-elimination algorithm, handled CDR3 identification, clonotype clustering and error correction. A nonparametric unseen species model using Euler transformation provided a lower-bound estimate of total TCR beta diversity. The public reads were reprocessed in TCRdb via fastp at Q25 and MiXCR, keeping in-frame beta chains. CDR3 protein duplicates are merged, each entry listing the most common genes and DNA. The V and J calls come from TCRdb's annotation, not from the publication. Recorded for this sample are over 550,000 distinct CDR3 sequences; roughly 31% of them occurred a single time. Jointly, the top ten make up roughly 14% of the sample.

The specimen sequenced was blood. The sequence joins TRBV20-1 to TRBJ2-5; TRBD2 agrees with 8 junctional bases. The TCR originated in an elderly woman in good health. The CDR3 sequence is CSALRTSPDEQYF. DNA sequence: TGCAGTGCTCTCCGGACTAGCCCGGATGAGCAGTACTTC.